This TCR beta chain comes out of a study of blood T cell repertoires in COVID-19. Study overall: Some COVID-19 samples were acute and others convalescent; all came from the United States, Italy and Spain.

Per germline, CDR1 MNHNY and CDR2 SVGAGI (reference sequence). CDR3 length equals 14 residues. V dropped 4 bases and J dropped 7 bases, with 16 bases sitting between them. This clone has just one count. In the source study's methods: Reference gene primer amplification in the assay estimated nucleated cell counts. Measured with immunoSEQ multiplex PCR; TCRdb has only the in-frame clones, and not every one. The D gene and trimming were derived from the DNA, and the V and J assignments and clone size from that table. The table shows a few hundred thousand clones, with 65% to 85% occurring only once. The chain is built from TRBV6-6 and TRBJ1-1; D not resolved. The receptor's source is a man in his fifties with active or convalescent COVID-19. Sequencing was performed on peripheral blood. CDR3 amino acids: CASSSPGRENEAFF. DNA of the CDR3: TGTGCCAGCAGTTCCCCCGGGAGGGAAAATGAAGCTTTCTTT.